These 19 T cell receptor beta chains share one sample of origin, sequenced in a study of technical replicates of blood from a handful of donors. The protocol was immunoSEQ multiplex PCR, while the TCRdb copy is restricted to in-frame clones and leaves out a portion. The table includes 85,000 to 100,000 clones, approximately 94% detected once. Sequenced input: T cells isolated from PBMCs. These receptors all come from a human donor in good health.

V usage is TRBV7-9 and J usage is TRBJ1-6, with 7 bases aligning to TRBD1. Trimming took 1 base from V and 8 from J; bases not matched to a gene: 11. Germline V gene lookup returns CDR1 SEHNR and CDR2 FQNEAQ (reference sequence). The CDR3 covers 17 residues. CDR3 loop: CASSLGAGGSYDSPLHF. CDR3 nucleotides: TGTGCCAGCAGCTTAGGCGCAGGGGGGTCATATGATTCACCCCTCCACTTT.

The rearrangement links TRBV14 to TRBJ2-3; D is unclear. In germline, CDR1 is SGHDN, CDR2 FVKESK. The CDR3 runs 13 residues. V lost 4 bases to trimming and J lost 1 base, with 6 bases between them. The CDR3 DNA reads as TGTGCCAGCAGCCCCCGCGGCACAGATACGCAGTATTTT. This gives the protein CASSPRGTDTQYF.

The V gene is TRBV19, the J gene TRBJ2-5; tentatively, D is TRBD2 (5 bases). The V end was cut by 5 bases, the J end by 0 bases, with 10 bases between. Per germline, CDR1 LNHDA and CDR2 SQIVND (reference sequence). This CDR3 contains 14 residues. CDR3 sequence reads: CASSATRYQETQYF. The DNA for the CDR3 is TGTGCCAGTAGTGCCACTAGGTACCAAGAGACCCAGTACTTC.

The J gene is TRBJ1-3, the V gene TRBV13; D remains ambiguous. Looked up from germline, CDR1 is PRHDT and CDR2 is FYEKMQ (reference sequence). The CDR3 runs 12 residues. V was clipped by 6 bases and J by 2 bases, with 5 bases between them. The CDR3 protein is CASRGPGNTIYF. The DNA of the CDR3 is TGTGCCAGCAGGGGCCCTGGAAACACCATATATTTT.

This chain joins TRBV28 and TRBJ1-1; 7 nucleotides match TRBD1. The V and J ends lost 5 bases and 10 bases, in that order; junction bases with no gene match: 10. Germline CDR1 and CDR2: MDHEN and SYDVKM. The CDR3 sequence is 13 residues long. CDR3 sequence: CASSTGQTVGAFF. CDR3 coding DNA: TGTGCCAGCAGTACGGGACAGACAGTTGGAGCTTTCTTT.

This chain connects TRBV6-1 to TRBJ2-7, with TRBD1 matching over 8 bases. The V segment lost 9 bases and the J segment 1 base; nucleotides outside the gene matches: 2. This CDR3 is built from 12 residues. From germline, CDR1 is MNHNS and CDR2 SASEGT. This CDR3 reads CASYRGSYEQYF. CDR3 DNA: TGTGCCAGTTACAGGGGGTCCTACGAGCAGTACTTC.

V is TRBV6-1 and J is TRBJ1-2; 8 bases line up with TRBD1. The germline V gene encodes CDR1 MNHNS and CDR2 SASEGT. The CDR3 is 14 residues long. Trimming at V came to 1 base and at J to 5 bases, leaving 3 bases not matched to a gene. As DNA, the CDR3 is TGTGCCAGCAGTGAAGGACAGGGGCAGTATGGCTACACCTTC. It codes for CASSEGQGQYGYTF.

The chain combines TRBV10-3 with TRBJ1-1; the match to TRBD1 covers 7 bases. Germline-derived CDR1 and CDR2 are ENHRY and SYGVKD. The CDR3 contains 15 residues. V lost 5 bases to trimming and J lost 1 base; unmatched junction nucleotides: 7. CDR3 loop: CAISIRQGRNTEAFF. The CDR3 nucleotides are TGTGCCATCAGTATTCGACAGGGAAGGAACACTGAAGCTTTCTTT.

The CDR3 here is CASSPHPMDSYEQYF. In nucleotides, the CDR3 is TGTGCCAGTAGTCCCCATCCTATGGACTCTTACGAGCAGTACTTC. V is TRBV19 and J is TRBJ2-7, with a possible D match to TRBD2 (5 bases). V lost 5 bases, J lost 4 bases, and 18 bases lay in between. This CDR3 comprises 15 residues. The germline V gene has CDR1 LNHDA and CDR2 SQIVND (reference sequence).

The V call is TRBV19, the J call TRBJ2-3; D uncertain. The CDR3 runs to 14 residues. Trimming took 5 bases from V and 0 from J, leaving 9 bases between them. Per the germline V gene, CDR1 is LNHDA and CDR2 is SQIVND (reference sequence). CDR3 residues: CASSSGASTDTQYF. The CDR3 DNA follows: TGTGCCAGTAGTTCCGGAGCGAGCACAGATACGCAGTATTTT.

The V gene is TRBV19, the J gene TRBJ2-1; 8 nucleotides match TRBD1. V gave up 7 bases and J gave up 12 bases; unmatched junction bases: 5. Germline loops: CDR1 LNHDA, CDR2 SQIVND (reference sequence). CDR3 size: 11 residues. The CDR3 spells CASTSGGGQFF. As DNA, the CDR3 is TGTGCCAGTACCTCAGGGGGCGGGCAGTTCTTC.

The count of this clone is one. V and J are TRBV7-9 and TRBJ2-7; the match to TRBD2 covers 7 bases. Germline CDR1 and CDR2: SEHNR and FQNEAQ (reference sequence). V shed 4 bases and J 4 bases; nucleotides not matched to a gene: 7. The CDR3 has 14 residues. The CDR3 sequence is CASSSGGSLYEQYF. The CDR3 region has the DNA TGTGCCAGCAGCTCCGGCGGGAGTCTTTACGAGCAGTACTTC.

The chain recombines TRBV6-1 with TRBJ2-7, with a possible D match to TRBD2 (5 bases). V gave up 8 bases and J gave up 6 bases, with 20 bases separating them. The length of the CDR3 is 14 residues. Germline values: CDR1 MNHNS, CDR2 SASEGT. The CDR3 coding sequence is TGTGCCAGCCTTCTCGCGGCTAGCCGTCTCGAGCAGTACTTC. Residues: CASLLAASRLEQYF.

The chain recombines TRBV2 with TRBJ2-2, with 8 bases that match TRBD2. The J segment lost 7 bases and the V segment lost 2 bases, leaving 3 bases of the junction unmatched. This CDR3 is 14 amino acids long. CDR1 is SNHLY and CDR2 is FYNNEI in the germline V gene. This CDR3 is CASSERAGVGELFF. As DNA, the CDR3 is TGTGCCAGCAGTGAAAGAGCGGGAGTCGGGGAGCTGTTTTTT.

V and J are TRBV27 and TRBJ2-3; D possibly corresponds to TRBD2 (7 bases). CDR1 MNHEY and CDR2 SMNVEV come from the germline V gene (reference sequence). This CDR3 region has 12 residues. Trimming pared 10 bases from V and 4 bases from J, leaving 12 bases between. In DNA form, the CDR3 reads TGTGCCACTGGGAGGGGGGCAGATACGCAGTATTTT. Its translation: CATGRGADTQYF.

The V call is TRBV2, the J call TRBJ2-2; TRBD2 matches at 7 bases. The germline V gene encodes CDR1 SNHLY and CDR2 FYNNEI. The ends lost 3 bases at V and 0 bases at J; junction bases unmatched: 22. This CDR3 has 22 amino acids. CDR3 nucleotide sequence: TGTGCCAGCAGTGACGAGATCCTTCTAGCGGAACGGAACACAGCGAACACCGGGGAGCTGTTTTTT. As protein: CASSDEILLAERNTANTGELFF.

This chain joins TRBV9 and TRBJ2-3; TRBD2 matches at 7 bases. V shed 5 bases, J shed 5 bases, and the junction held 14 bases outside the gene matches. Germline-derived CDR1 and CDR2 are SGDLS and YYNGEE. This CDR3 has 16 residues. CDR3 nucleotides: TGTGCCAGCAGTCCCCCGGGGCGGGGGTGGAAAGATACGCAGTATTTT. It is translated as CASSPPGRGWKDTQYF.

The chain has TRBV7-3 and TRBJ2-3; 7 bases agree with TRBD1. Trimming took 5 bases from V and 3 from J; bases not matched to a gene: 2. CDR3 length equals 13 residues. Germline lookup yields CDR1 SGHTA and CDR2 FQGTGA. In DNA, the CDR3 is TGTGCCAGCAGCCAGGACAGGACAGATACGCAGTATTTT. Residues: CASSQDRTDTQYF.

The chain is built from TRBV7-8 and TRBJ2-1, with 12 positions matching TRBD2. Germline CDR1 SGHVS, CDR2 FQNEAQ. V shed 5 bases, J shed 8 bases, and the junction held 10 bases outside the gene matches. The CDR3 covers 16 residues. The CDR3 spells CASSGGTSGPLDEQFF. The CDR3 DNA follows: TGTGCCAGCAGCGGGGGGACTAGCGGGCCTCTCGATGAGCAGTTCTTC. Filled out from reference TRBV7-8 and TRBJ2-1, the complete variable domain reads GAGVSQSPRYKVAKRGQDVALRCDPISGHVSLFWYQQALGQGPEFLTYFQNEAQLDKSGLPSDRFFAERPEGSVSTLKIQRTQQEDSAVYLCASSGGTSGPLDEQFFGPGTRLTVL.